This T cell receptor beta chain was captured by sequencing in a study of technical replicates of blood from several donors. There are 19 residues in the CDR3. Per germline, CDR1 SEHNR and CDR2 FQNEAQ (reference sequence). Losses at the gene ends were 5 bases for V and 2 bases for J; bases not matched to a gene: 14. The data were produced by immunoSEQ multiplex PCR, yet TCRdb's version contains in-frame clones alone and is incomplete. The sample includes 85,000 to 100,000 clones, approximately 94% of them seen just once. Sequenced: T cells isolated from PBMCs. The chain combines TRBV7-9 with TRBJ2-3, with 12 bases that match TRBD1. This TCR derives from a human donor in good health. In nucleotides, the CDR3 is TGTGCCAGCAGCGAGCAAAACCCGGGACAGGGGGCCCCCACAGATACGCAGTATTTT. Its translation is CASSEQNPGQGAPTDTQYF.